These 4 T cell receptor beta chains came from one sample sequenced in a study of a mutant IDH1 vaccine in newly diagnosed glioma. Only in-frame clones appear in the TCRdb table, and some are missing; sequencing was by immunoSEQ multiplex PCR. The repertoire includes 30,000 to 40,000 clones, roughly four fifths of them detected once, and around 6.9% sits in the top ten. Antigens for these TCRs are unknown. The sample's time point: week 35, safety follow-up. The content of each vaccine dose was 300 ug of mutant IDH1 20-mer peptide, and topical imiquimod accompanied it. The material sequenced was PBMCs, taken from a glioma patient whose treatment included an IDH1 peptide vaccine. All receptors derive from a woman aged 18-35 years with glioma.

Comment on this clone: An end of the junction does not agree with germline; a read error may underlie this. DNA of the CDR3: TGTGCCAGCAGCTTGGTTTTTGTGTCGGGGCCCCACTTT. Its translation: CASSLVFVSGPHF. The chain uses TRBV5-6 and TRBJ1-1; maybe TRBD1 (5 bases). The CDR3 runs 13 residues. Germline values: CDR1 SGHDT, CDR2 YYEEEE.

The chain employs TRBV5-1 and TRBJ1-5, with TRBD1 as a possible D gene (5 bases). The CDR3 extends over 15 amino acids. Trimming pared 4 bases from V and 4 bases from J, leaving 15 bases between. Germline CDR1 reads SGHRS; CDR2 reads YFSETQ. CDR3 amino acids: CASSLGTDLNQPQHF. CDR3 coding DNA: TGCGCCAGCAGCCTCGGGACGGACTTAAATCAGCCCCAGCATTTT.

The gene calls are TRBV7-9 and TRBJ2-5; 10 positions agree with TRBD1. The V gene end was trimmed by 4 bases and the J gene end by 5 bases; junction bases not matched to a gene: 7. Germline V CDR1 and CDR2: SEHNR, FQNEAQ (reference sequence). This CDR3 has 15 residues. The CDR3 sequence: CASSSRGQGQETQYF. CDR3 DNA: TGTGCCAGCAGCTCTAGGGGACAGGGGCAGGAGACCCAGTACTTC.

DNA for the CDR3: TGTGCCTGGAGTGTAGGACTGAACACTGAAGCTTTCTTT. It translates to CAWSVGLNTEAFF. The chain couples TRBV30 to TRBJ1-1; D is unresolved. The germline V gene encodes CDR1 GTSNPN and CDR2 SVGIG (reference sequence). Deletions cut 0 bases from V and 0 bases from J, with 5 bases between. The CDR3 consists of 13 residues.